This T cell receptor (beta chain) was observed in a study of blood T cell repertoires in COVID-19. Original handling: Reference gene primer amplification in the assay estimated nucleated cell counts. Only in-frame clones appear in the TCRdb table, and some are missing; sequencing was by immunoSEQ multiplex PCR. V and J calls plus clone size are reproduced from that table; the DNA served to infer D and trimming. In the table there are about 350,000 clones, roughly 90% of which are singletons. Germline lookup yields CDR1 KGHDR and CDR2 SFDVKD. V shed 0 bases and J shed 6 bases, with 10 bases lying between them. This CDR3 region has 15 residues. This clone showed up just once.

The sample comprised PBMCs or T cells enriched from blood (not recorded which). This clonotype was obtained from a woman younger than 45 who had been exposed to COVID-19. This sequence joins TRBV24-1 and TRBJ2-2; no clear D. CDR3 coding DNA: TGTGCCACCAGTGATTTGACAGTTTTTCCCGGGGAGCTGTTTTTT. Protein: CATSDLTVFPGELFF.